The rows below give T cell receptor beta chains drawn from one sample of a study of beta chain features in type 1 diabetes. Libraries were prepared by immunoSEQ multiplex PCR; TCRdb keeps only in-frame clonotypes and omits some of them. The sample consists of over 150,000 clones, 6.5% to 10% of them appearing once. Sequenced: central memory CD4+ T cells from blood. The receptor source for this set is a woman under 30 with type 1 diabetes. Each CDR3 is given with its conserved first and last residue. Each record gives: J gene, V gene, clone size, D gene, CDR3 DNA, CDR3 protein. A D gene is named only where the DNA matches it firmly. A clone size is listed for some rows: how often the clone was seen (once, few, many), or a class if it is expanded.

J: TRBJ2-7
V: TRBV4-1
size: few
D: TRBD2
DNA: TGCGCCAGCAGCCACATAGACTTCACGGGCGGGGGGACCTACGAGCAGTACTTC
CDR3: CASSHIDFTGGGTYEQYF

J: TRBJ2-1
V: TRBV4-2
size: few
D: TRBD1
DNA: TGTGCCAGCAGCCAGACCGGGACAGGGTTATCCAATGAGCAGTTCTTC
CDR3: CASSQTGTGLSNEQFF

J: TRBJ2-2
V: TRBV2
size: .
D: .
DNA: TGTGCCAGCAGTGAATCCCTCGGGGGCGGGGAGCTGTTTTTT
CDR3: CASSESLGGGELFF

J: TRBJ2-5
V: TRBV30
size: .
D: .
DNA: TGTGCCTGGAGGGTCCGGAGAGAGACCCAGTACTTC
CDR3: CAWRVRRETQYF

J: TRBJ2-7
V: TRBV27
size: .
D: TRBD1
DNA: TGTGCCAGCAATCCGGGACAGAGGCCCTACGAGCAGTACTTC
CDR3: CASNPGQRPYEQYF

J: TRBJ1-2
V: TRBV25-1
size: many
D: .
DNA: TGTGCCAGCAGACACGAGGGAACAGGGCTCGGGGGCTACACCTTC
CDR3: CASRHEGTGLGGYTF

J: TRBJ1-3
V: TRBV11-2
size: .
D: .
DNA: TGTGCCAGCAGCTTAGAAGGGGGTTCAAGCGCGAACACCATATATTTT
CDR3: CASSLEGGSSANTIYF

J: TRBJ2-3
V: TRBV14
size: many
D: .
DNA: TGTGCCAGCAGCCAAGTGGGGGCAGTTCGCGCAGATACGCAGTATTTT
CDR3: CASSQVGAVRADTQYF

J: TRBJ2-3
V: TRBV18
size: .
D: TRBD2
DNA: TGTGCCAGCTCACCGGGCAGAGGCGGGAGTGAAGATACGCAGTATTTT
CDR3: CASSPGRGGSEDTQYF

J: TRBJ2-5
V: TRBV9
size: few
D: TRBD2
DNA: TGTGCCAGCAGCGTAGGAGGGCGGGGGGGCACGGAGACCCAGTACTTC
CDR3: CASSVGGRGGTETQYF

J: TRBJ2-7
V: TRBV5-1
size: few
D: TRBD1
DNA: TGCGCCAGCAGCCCCAGACAGGGCCTCGCCTACGAGCAGTACTTC
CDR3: CASSPRQGLAYEQYF

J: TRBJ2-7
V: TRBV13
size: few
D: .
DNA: TGTGCCAGCAGCTTTACCGGGATTCCGTCCGAGCAGTACTTC
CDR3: CASSFTGIPSEQYF

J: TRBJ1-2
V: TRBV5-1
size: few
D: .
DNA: TGCGCCAGCAGCCGTACAGGGCCGGGATCCAATGGCTACACCTTC
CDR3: CASSRTGPGSNGYTF

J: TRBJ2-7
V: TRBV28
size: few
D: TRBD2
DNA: TGTGCCTCGGCGGGGGTTAAGGAGCAGTACTTC
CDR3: CASAGVKEQYF

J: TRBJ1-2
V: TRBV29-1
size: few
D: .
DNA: TGCAGCGTTCTAAGCGGGAGGGGCTACACCTTC
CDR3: CSVLSGRGYTF

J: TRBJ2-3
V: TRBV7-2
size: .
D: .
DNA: TGTGCCAGCAGCTTAGGACATCTTAAGCATACGCAGTATTTT
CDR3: CASSLGHLKHTQYF

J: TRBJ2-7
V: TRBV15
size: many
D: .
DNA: TGTGCCACCAGCAGAGAAGGGGAGGTAAACGAGCAGTACTTC
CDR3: CATSREGEVNEQYF

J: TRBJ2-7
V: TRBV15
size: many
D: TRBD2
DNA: TGTGCCACCAGCCGGGGGGTCTCGGGCTACGAGCAGTACTTC
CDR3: CATSRGVSGYEQYF

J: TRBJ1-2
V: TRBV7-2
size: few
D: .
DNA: TGTGCCAGCAGCTTATACCTCGTTGGGAGCTATGGCTACACCTTC
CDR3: CASSLYLVGSYGYTF

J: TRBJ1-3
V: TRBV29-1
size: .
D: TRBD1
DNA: TGCAGCGTTGGGGGGACAGGCTCTGGAAACACCATATATTTT
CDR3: CSVGGTGSGNTIYF

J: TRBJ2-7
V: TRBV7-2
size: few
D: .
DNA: TGTGCCAGCAGCCCTGGGAACGGGGCCTACGAGCAGTACTTC
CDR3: CASSPGNGAYEQYF

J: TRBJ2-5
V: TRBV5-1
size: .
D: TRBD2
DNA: TGCGCCAGCAGCCGCCAGGCTAGCGGGGGCAAAGAGACCCAGTACTTC
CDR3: CASSRQASGGKETQYF

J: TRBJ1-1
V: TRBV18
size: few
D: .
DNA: TGTGCCAGCTCACCCCGGACACGCCAAGGAAACACTGAAGCTTTCTTT
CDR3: CASSPRTRQGNTEAFF

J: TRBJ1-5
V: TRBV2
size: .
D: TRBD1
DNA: TGTGCCAGCAACCCGGACAGGGTCAATCAGCCCCAGCATTTT
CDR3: CASNPDRVNQPQHF

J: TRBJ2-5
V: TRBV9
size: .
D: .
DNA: TGTGCCAGCAGCTTCTCCACCGGTGAGACCCAGTACTTC
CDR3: CASSFSTGETQYF